One T cell receptor (beta chain) is described in this entry. The antigen this receptor binds is unknown. Base qualities are not recorded, but no much larger clone differs from it by a single base. The time point label corresponds to: about 28 days (+/-7) after the second vaccine dose. AZD1222 recipients whose second dose came at about 4 weeks and those whose second dose came at about 12 weeks were combined into one group, since spike-specific TCR depth and breadth did not differ between the two schedules. Vaccinee samples were obtained from the UK trials COV001 and COV002, which included a single-blind randomized controlled phase 2/3 trial of AZD1222 (ChAdOx1 nCoV-19) in healthy adults. For TCRbeta chain sequencing, PBMC samples were collected from trial participants at day 0 and at day 28 after the second dose. This entry is derived from a study of T cell responses to AZD1222 COVID-19 vaccine (dated by TCRdb to about 2021). For the study in its entirety: A total of just over 230 trial participants underwent TCR sequencing, of whom 207 received two doses of AZD1222 and about 25 received two doses of the MenACWY control vaccine. Trial participants were enrolled into age subgroups of 18-55, 56-69 and 70-plus years, which contained 148, 28 and 57 TCR-sequenced participants, respectively. The research as a whole found: Conclusions about previously exposed vaccinees are limited because only a handful of AZD1222 recipients were SARS-CoV-2 seropositive at baseline. Participants were mostly white British and included more females than males, and it was suggested by the authors that clonal diversity may have been underestimated. The vaccine-associated CD4 TCRs covered the entire spike protein, and the dominant responses fell in regions 160-218 and 743-854. A significant rise in spike-specific TCR breadth and depth was observed after two AZD1222 doses relative to day 0 and relative to MenACWY recipients. The 56-69-year group was small, and its depth increase did not reach significance, likely because of low power. Epitopes outside the regions mutated in the B.1.351 and B.1.1.7 variants were reportedly recognized by nearly half of the unique spike-specific TCRs. No day 14 peak-response samples were available, so repertoires were characterized only after the peak T cell response.

The CDR3 regions of human TCRbeta chains were subjected to immunosequencing. The authors' pipeline ran thus. Repertoire TCRs were checked for matches against a reference library of SARS-CoV-2-specific TCRs that had been generated using the MIRA antigen-specificity platform. Breadth meant the fraction of unique TCRs that were SARS-CoV-2-associated, whereas depth meant the fraction of total T cells that were SARS-CoV-2-associated. Using the MIRA data, each spike-specific TCR was mapped to the spike region that the TCR reacts to and placed in a CD4 or CD8 class. Log10-transformed breadth and depth values were compared by one-way ANOVA with Sidak's multiple comparisons tests. In its TCRdb copy, this immuneACCESS table keeps in-frame sequences only and misses some clones. Where compared with another copy, unresolved V genes explain less than half of these, and the others have no known cause. The D gene and trimming were derived from the DNA, and the V and J assignments and clone size from that table. The sample data list about 270,000 clones, and 90% to 95% of these were observed just once. Approximately 0.52% of the sample is held by the ten biggest clonotypes.

The input for sequencing was peripheral blood, taken 28 days after the second AZD1222 dose. The receptor was isolated from an adult who received the AZD1222 COVID-19 vaccine.

The CDR3 here reads CASSLARGQNQPQHF. The bases read TGTGCCAGCAGCTTAGCCAGGGGGCAGAATCAGCCCCAGCATTTT. Rearrangement joined TRBV7-2 to TRBJ1-5, with 8 junctional bases fitting TRBD1. The germline V and J ends show losses of 0 bases and 4 bases respectively, and no gene match explains 2 bases of the junction. There are 15 amino acids in the CDR3, from cysteine to phenylalanine inclusive. The only DNA kept is the CDR3, 45 bases in frame from the first base. As encoded in the germline V gene, CDR1 is SGHTA while CDR2 is FQGNSA. Outside the CDR3, residues come from the reference TRBV7-2 and TRBJ1-5 proteins, so the full variable domain is: GAGVSQSPSNKVTEKGKDVELRCDPISGHTALYWYRQSLGQGLEFLIYFQGNSAPDKSGLPSDRFSAERTGGSVSTLTIQRTQQEDSAVYLCASSLARGQNQPQHFGDGTRLSIL.